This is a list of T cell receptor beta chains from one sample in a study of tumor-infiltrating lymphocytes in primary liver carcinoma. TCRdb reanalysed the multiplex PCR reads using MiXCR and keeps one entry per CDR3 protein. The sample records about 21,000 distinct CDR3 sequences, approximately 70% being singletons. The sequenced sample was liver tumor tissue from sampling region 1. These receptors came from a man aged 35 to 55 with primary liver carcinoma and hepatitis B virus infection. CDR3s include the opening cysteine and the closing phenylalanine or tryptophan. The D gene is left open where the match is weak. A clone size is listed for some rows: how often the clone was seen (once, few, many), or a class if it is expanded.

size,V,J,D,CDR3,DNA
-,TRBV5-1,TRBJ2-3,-,CASEPVGAIPDTQYF,TGCGCCAGCGAACCGGTCGGGGCTATCCCAGATACGCAGTATTTT
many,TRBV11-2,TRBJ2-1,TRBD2,CGSSSRLAGGHTEQFF,TGTGGCAGCAGCTCCCGACTAGCGGGGGGGCATACAGAGCAGTTCTTC
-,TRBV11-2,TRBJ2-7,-,CASSFSATNLSYEQYF,TGCGCCAGCAGTTTCAGTGCGACCAACCTCTCCTACGAGCAGTACTTC
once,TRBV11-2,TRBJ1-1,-,CASGSMGTGKLVREAFF,TGTGCCAGCGGCTCAATGGGTACAGGGAAGTTAGTCCGTGAGGCTTTCTTT
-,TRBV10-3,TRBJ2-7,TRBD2,CTITKRSGIAGGFSYEQYF,TGTACCATCACCAAACGATCGGGAATAGCGGGAGGGTTCTCCTATGAGCAGTACTTC
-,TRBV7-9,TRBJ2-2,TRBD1,CASCLEGADGELCF,TGTGCCAGCTGCTTAGAGGGGGCCGACGGGGAGCTGTGTTTT
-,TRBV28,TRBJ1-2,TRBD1,CASRPFTGGDGNTF,TGTGCCAGCAGGCCGTTCACAGGGGGCGACGGCAACACCTTC
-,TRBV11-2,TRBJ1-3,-,CASSLSGVSSDNAIYF,TGTGCCAGCAGCTTGTCAGGGGTCAGCTCTGATAACGCCATATATTTT
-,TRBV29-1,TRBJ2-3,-,CSVEHGGDTQYF,TGCAGCGTTGAGCATGGAGGCGATACGCAATATTTT
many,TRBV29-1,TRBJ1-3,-,CSVEASAGNTIYF,TGCAGCGTTGAAGCCTCTGCTGGAAACACCATATATTTT
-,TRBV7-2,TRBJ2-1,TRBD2,CASSSGRGWSYNEQFF,TGCGCCAGCAGCTCTGGGCGGGGGTGGTCCTACAATGAGCAGTTCTTC
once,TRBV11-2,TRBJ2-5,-,CASSLVDGGLGETQYF,TGCGCCAGCAGCTTAGTCGACGGGGGATTGGGAGAGACCCAGTACTTC
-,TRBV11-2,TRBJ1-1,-,CASSPSRGSVNTEAFF,TGCGCCAGCAGCCCATCCAGGGGATCGGTGAACACTGAAGCTTTCTTT